This note documents a single TCR beta chain sequence. Its antigen is unknown. This sample is part of a study of T cell responses to AZD1222 COVID-19 vaccine. Background on the study: Both about-4-week and about-12-week second-dose recipients were combined. Findings of the study overall: Repertoire sampling happened only post peak T cell response. Clonal diversity was possibly underestimated, and the donors were mostly white British, with more females. The reported proportion of spike-specific TCRs targeting unmutated variant regions was nearly half.

The table came from immunoSEQ multiplex PCR; TCRdb's copy has only in-frame clones and leaves some out. The repertoire has about 170,000 clones, around 90% of them found once; the top ten carry around 3%. The CDR3 covers 12 residues. Trimming left V 6 bases short and J 5 bases short, with 10 bases between. The germline V gene encodes CDR1 LNHDA and CDR2 SQIVND (reference sequence). Sequencing was performed on peripheral blood, taken on day 0 of AZD1222 vaccination. This clonotype originated in an adult in good health. The rearrangement links TRBV19 to TRBJ2-5; no clear D gene. Written as DNA, the CDR3 is TGTGCCAGTAGCCCTAAGGGCGAGACCCAGTACTTC. Translated: CASSPKGETQYF. The full variable domain, with the rest looked up from reference TRBV19 and TRBJ2-5, is DGGITQSPKYLFRKEGQNVTLSCEQNLNHDAMYWYRQDPGQGLRLIYYSQIVNDFQKGDIAEGYSVSREKKESFPLTVTSAQKNPTAFYLCASSPKGETQYFGPGTRLLVL.